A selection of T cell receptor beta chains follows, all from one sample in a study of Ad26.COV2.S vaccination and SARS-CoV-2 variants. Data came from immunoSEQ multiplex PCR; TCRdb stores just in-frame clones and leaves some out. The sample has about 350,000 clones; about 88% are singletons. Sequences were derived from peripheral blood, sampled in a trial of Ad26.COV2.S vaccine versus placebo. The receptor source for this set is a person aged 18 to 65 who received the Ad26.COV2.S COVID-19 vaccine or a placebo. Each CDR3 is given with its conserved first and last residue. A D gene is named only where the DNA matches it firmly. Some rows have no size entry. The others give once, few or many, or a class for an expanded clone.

CDR3nt: TGTGCCAGCTCCCCCGGGACTAGCGGCAACAATGAGCAGTTCTTC
CDR3aa: CASSPGTSGNNEQFF
d_gene: TRBD2
v_gene: TRBV18
abundance: -
j_gene: TRBJ2-1

CDR3nt: TGTGCCAGCAGCCCAGACTCGGGGGACCCGGCTCATGGTACGCAGTATTTT
CDR3aa: CASSPDSGDPAHGTQYF
d_gene: -
v_gene: TRBV12-1
abundance: -
j_gene: TRBJ2-3

CDR3nt: TGTGCCAGCTCAGCGGGACAGGGTGGAGAGACCCAGTACTTC
CDR3aa: CASSAGQGGETQYF
d_gene: TRBD1
v_gene: TRBV18
abundance: -
j_gene: TRBJ2-5

CDR3nt: TGTGCCAGCAGTAGGGTAGCGGCACAAGAGACCCAGTACTTC
CDR3aa: CASSRVAAQETQYF
d_gene: -
v_gene: TRBV7-2
abundance: -
j_gene: TRBJ2-5

CDR3nt: TGTGCCACCAGCAGAGGTTGGGGGGGACAAGTGTTATTCGAGGCAACTAATGAAAAACTGTTTTTT
CDR3aa: CATSRGWGGQVLFEATNEKLFF
d_gene: -
v_gene: TRBV15
abundance: few
j_gene: TRBJ1-4

CDR3nt: TGCGCCAGCAGTGATCCCTACGAGCAGTACTTC
CDR3aa: CASSDPYEQYF
d_gene: -
v_gene: TRBV10-2
abundance: -
j_gene: TRBJ2-7

CDR3nt: TGTGCCAGCAGCTTAAATCCTGCCGGGACAGTCTACGAGCAGTACTTC
CDR3aa: CASSLNPAGTVYEQYF
d_gene: TRBD1
v_gene: TRBV7-8
abundance: -
j_gene: TRBJ2-7

CDR3nt: TGTGCCAGCTCACGGCGAGGGGCAAGCGGCCGGGAGCTGTTTTTT
CDR3aa: CASSRRGASGRELFF
d_gene: -
v_gene: TRBV18
abundance: few
j_gene: TRBJ2-2

CDR3nt: TGCGCCAGCAGCTTGGCCTGGTTAGTTGCGGATACGCAGTATTTT
CDR3aa: CASSLAWLVADTQYF
d_gene: -
v_gene: TRBV5-1
abundance: -
j_gene: TRBJ2-3

CDR3nt: TGTGCCAGCGAAAAGGAGACTGGAAACACCATATATTTT
CDR3aa: CASEKETGNTIYF
d_gene: -
v_gene: TRBV12-3/TRBV12-4
abundance: -
j_gene: TRBJ1-3

CDR3nt: TGTGCCAGCAGACCCCCCGTGAACGCTGAAGCTTTCTTT
CDR3aa: CASRPPVNAEAFF
d_gene: -
v_gene: TRBV28
abundance: few
j_gene: TRBJ1-1

CDR3nt: TGCGCCAGCAGCTTGGCCGACAGGGCATTAGTTAATGAGCAGTTCTTC
CDR3aa: CASSLADRALVNEQFF
d_gene: TRBD1
v_gene: TRBV5-1
abundance: -
j_gene: TRBJ2-1

CDR3nt: TGTGCCAGCAGTTTAAATCCGGGGCGATCACGGGCCAAAAACATTCAGTACTTC
CDR3aa: CASSLNPGRSRAKNIQYF
d_gene: -
v_gene: TRBV28
abundance: -
j_gene: TRBJ2-4

CDR3nt: TGTGCCAGCTCACCGGTATCACTTGGACAGGGGCCCTACGAGCAGTACTTC
CDR3aa: CASSPVSLGQGPYEQYF
d_gene: TRBD1
v_gene: TRBV18
abundance: -
j_gene: TRBJ2-7

CDR3nt: TGTGCCAGCAGCCAACACAGGGGCGGGGGAGCTAACTATGGCTACACCTTC
CDR3aa: CASSQHRGGGANYGYTF
d_gene: TRBD1
v_gene: TRBV7-8
abundance: few
j_gene: TRBJ1-2

CDR3nt: TGTGCCAGCAGCTTAAGTGAGACCCAGTACTTC
CDR3aa: CASSLSETQYF
d_gene: -
v_gene: TRBV7-2
abundance: once
j_gene: TRBJ2-5

CDR3nt: TGCGCCAGCAGCCAAGATCGGGTGACCGGGGAGCTGTTTTTT
CDR3aa: CASSQDRVTGELFF
d_gene: -
v_gene: TRBV4-1
abundance: -
j_gene: TRBJ2-2

CDR3nt: TGCGCCAGCAGTGAGCCCCCAGACAGGTCCAGGGACTTC
CDR3aa: CASSEPPDRSRDF
d_gene: -
v_gene: TRBV10-1
abundance: once
j_gene: TRBJ2-7

CDR3nt: TGTGCCAGCAGCTTAGTAACAGGGGGGACTGAAGCTTTCTTT
CDR3aa: CASSLVTGGTEAFF
d_gene: TRBD1
v_gene: TRBV7-9
abundance: -
j_gene: TRBJ1-1

CDR3nt: TGTGCCAGCAGTTTCCGGGCGGTCGTGAACACTGAAGCTTTCTTT
CDR3aa: CASSFRAVVNTEAFF
d_gene: -
v_gene: TRBV28
abundance: once
j_gene: TRBJ1-1

CDR3nt: TGTGCCAGTAGAATTGGTGGGGGTGGGAACACCGGGGAGCTGTTTTTT
CDR3aa: CASRIGGGGNTGELFF
d_gene: -
v_gene: TRBV19
abundance: -
j_gene: TRBJ2-2

CDR3nt: TGTGCCACCAGCAGAGGGACTAGCGGCGCGCGTGAGCAGTTCTTC
CDR3aa: CATSRGTSGAREQFF
d_gene: TRBD2
v_gene: TRBV15
abundance: few
j_gene: TRBJ2-1

CDR3nt: TGTGCCTGGAGTGGACCACAGGGGGCTTATAACTATGGCTACACCTTC
CDR3aa: CAWSGPQGAYNYGYTF
d_gene: TRBD1
v_gene: TRBV30
abundance: -
j_gene: TRBJ1-2

CDR3nt: TGTGCCAGTAGGTGGGGGGCAGGTGGCTACACCTTC
CDR3aa: CASRWGAGGYTF
d_gene: -
v_gene: TRBV19
abundance: once
j_gene: TRBJ1-2

CDR3nt: TGTGCCAGCACCCCGAAAAGGAACACTGAAGCTTTCTTT
CDR3aa: CASTPKRNTEAFF
d_gene: -
v_gene: TRBV11-2
abundance: -
j_gene: TRBJ1-1

CDR3nt: TGTGCCAGTAAGCTGGGGGCAGCCAGCAATCAGCCCCAGCATTTT
CDR3aa: CASKLGAASNQPQHF
d_gene: -
v_gene: TRBV6-5
abundance: once
j_gene: TRBJ1-5

CDR3nt: TGTGCCAGCAGCTTATCAGGCGGGTCCTACGAGCAGTACTTC
CDR3aa: CASSLSGGSYEQYF
d_gene: -
v_gene: TRBV11-3
abundance: -
j_gene: TRBJ2-7

CDR3nt: TGTGCCACCAGTGATTCGAGCAGGCTCCTACCCTTCGACGAGCAGTACTTC
CDR3aa: CATSDSSRLLPFDEQYF
d_gene: -
v_gene: TRBV24-1
abundance: -
j_gene: TRBJ2-7

CDR3nt: TGTGCCAGCAGTGCGACTAGCGGGGGGGCCTTTCCCTCCTACAATGAGCAGTTCTTC
CDR3aa: CASSATSGGAFPSYNEQFF
d_gene: TRBD2
v_gene: TRBV6-1
abundance: -
j_gene: TRBJ2-1

CDR3nt: TGTGCCAGCAGCCGGGGGAGGGACAGCGCTTCCTACGAGCAGTACTTC
CDR3aa: CASSRGRDSASYEQYF
d_gene: -
v_gene: TRBV11-2
abundance: -
j_gene: TRBJ2-7

CDR3nt: TGCGCCAGCAGCTTGACAGGGAGGGGACTCAATGAAAAACTGTTTTTT
CDR3aa: CASSLTGRGLNEKLFF
d_gene: -
v_gene: TRBV5-1
abundance: -
j_gene: TRBJ1-4

CDR3nt: TGTGCCAGCAGCCTTGAAAGGGGCTTCGAGCAGTACTTC
CDR3aa: CASSLERGFEQYF
d_gene: -
v_gene: TRBV6-5
abundance: -
j_gene: TRBJ2-7

CDR3nt: TGTGCCAGCAGTCCCCGAAGGGGGAGCGGGGAGCTGTTTTTT
CDR3aa: CASSPRRGSGELFF
d_gene: -
v_gene: TRBV27
abundance: once
j_gene: TRBJ2-2

CDR3nt: TGTGCCAGCCCCCCCTACCAGGTACCAACTAATGAAAAACTGTTTTTT
CDR3aa: CASPPYQVPTNEKLFF
d_gene: -
v_gene: TRBV27
abundance: -
j_gene: TRBJ1-4

CDR3nt: TGCGCCAGCAGTGAGGGGGTGGAGCGGACCCAGTACTTC
CDR3aa: CASSEGVERTQYF
d_gene: -
v_gene: TRBV10-1
abundance: -
j_gene: TRBJ2-5

CDR3nt: TGCAGCGTTGAAGCTGGACTACACACAGATACGCAGTATTTT
CDR3aa: CSVEAGLHTDTQYF
d_gene: -
v_gene: TRBV29-1
abundance: -
j_gene: TRBJ2-3

CDR3nt: TGTGCCAGCAGTTACCAGCGGGGTATCACAGATACGCAGTATTTT
CDR3aa: CASSYQRGITDTQYF
d_gene: TRBD2
v_gene: TRBV5-6
abundance: -
j_gene: TRBJ2-3

CDR3nt: TGTGCCTGGGACTCGGGCCACTCTGGAAACACCATATATTTT
CDR3aa: CAWDSGHSGNTIYF
d_gene: -
v_gene: TRBV30
abundance: once
j_gene: TRBJ1-3

CDR3nt: TGTGCCAGCAGTCCCGGGACTTATACCGGGGAGCTGTTTTTT
CDR3aa: CASSPGTYTGELFF
d_gene: -
v_gene: TRBV7-2
abundance: few
j_gene: TRBJ2-2

CDR3nt: TGTGCCAGCTCGCCGTCCGGGACACCGAACACCGGGGAGCTGTTTTTT
CDR3aa: CASSPSGTPNTGELFF
d_gene: -
v_gene: TRBV18
abundance: -
j_gene: TRBJ2-2

CDR3nt: TGTGCCAGCAGGCCCAGGGCTAACTATGGCTACACCTTC
CDR3aa: CASRPRANYGYTF
d_gene: -
v_gene: TRBV7-8
abundance: once
j_gene: TRBJ1-2